Below, 8 T cell receptor beta chains from the same sample are listed, as sequenced in a study of shared clonotypes between healthy human individuals. TCRdb keeps only in-frame clones here, not all; method: immunoSEQ multiplex PCR. The sample has approximately 500,000 clones; over 75% are singletons. Sequencing was performed on PBMCs. These receptors were collected from a middle-aged woman in good health. Some clones in this sample may be carry-over from other donors' samples.

Comments on this clone: A far more abundant clone sits one base away, making this likely a read error. This chain joins TRBV10-3 and TRBJ1-1; a possible D gene is TRBD1 (6 bases). The germline CDR1 and CDR2 sequences are ENHRY and SYGVKD. The CDR3 runs 15 residues. This CDR3 is CATSVRQATNTEAFF. The CDR3 DNA sequence: TGTGCCACCAGTGTACGACAGGCCACTAACACTGAAGCTTTCTTT.

V usage is TRBV5-1 and J usage is TRBJ2-7; tentatively, D is TRBD1 or TRBD2 (5 bases each). CDR3 size: 18 residues. V lost 0 bases to trimming and J lost 2 bases, with 21 bases between them. Per the germline V gene, CDR1 is SGHRS and CDR2 is YFSETQ. This CDR3 reads CASSLDLEGHLTTYEQYF. DNA of the CDR3: TGCGCCAGCAGCTTGGATCTAGAGGGGCATCTAACGACCTACGAGCAGTACTTC.

In this sample, this clone turned up a few times. The likely explanation is a read error, given a far larger clone one base away. At the DNA level, this CDR3 is encoded by other sequences in the same sample as well. The rearrangement uses TRBV30 and TRBJ1-2, with D possibly TRBD1 on 6 matching bases. CDR3 length: 17 amino acids. In germline, CDR1 is GTSNPN, CDR2 SVGIG (reference sequence). As DNA, the CDR3 is TGCGCCTGGATCTCTCCGGGGACCAGGGGTCGGGGCTATGGCTACACCTTC. The encoded protein is CAWISPGTRGRGYGYTF. The whole variable domain, remainder taken from reference TRBV30 and TRBJ1-2, is SQTIHQWPATLVQPVGSPLSLECTVEGTSNPNLYWYRQAAGRGLQLLFYSVGIGQISSEVPQNLSASRPQDRQFILSSKKLLLSDSGFYLCAWISPGTRGRGYGYTFGSGTRLTVV.

The chain has TRBV18 and TRBJ1-5, with D perhaps matching TRBD1 (6 bases). The CDR3 spans 15 residues. V was pared by 4 bases and J by 7 bases, with 17 bases between. CDR1 and CDR2 (germline): KGHSH, LQKENI. Here the CDR3 reads CASSLTTGLGQPQHF. CDR3 coding DNA: TGTGCCAGCTCACTGACTACAGGGCTCGGGCAGCCCCAGCATTTT.

This sequence joins TRBV29-1 and TRBJ2-1, with TRBD2 matching 8 bases. V dropped 7 bases and J dropped 4; count of bases not matched to a gene: 6. This CDR3 contains 13 residues. Germline-derived CDR1 and CDR2 are SQVTM and ANQGSEA. CDR3 sequence: CSAGTSGYNEQFF. Written as DNA, the CDR3 is TGCAGCGCCGGCACTAGCGGATACAATGAGCAGTTCTTC.

This sequence joins TRBV27 and TRBJ2-7, with TRBD2 matching 7 bases. The CDR3 covers 15 residues. V gave up 8 bases and J gave up 4 bases; unmatched junction bases: 14. Germline V gives CDR1 MNHEY, CDR2 SMNVEV (reference sequence). CDR3 DNA sequence: TGTGCCAGCGCGGGGGTTATCCCGTATCGATACGAGCAGTACTTC. Translated: CASAGVIPYRYEQYF.

The V and J genes are TRBV28 and TRBJ2-7, with 9 bases matching TRBD2. Looked up from germline, CDR1 is MDHEN and CDR2 is SYDVKM. Trimming took 4 bases from V and 0 from J; bases not matched to a gene: 4. This CDR3 contains 15 residues. CDR3: CASSSGTSFSYEQYF. CDR3 nucleotide sequence: TGTGCCAGCAGTTCAGGGACTAGCTTCTCCTACGAGCAGTACTTC. The variable domain in full, with the rest retrieved from reference TRBV28 and TRBJ2-7, is DVKVTQSSRYLVKRTGEKVFLECVQDMDHENMFWYRQDPGLGLRLIYFSYDVKMKEKGDIPEGYSVSREKKERFSLILESASTNQTSMYLCASSSGTSFSYEQYFGPGTRLTVT.

The chain links TRBV4-1 to TRBJ1-5; the match to TRBD1 covers 7 bases. The CDR3 is 18 residues long. Germline values: CDR1 MGHRA, CDR2 YSYEKL. The ends lost 4 bases at V and 0 bases at J; junction bases unmatched: 12. The chain's CDR3 is CASSPDIPGGYSNQPQHF. CDR3 nucleotide sequence: TGCGCCAGCAGCCCCGACATCCCAGGGGGTTATAGCAATCAGCCCCAGCATTTT.